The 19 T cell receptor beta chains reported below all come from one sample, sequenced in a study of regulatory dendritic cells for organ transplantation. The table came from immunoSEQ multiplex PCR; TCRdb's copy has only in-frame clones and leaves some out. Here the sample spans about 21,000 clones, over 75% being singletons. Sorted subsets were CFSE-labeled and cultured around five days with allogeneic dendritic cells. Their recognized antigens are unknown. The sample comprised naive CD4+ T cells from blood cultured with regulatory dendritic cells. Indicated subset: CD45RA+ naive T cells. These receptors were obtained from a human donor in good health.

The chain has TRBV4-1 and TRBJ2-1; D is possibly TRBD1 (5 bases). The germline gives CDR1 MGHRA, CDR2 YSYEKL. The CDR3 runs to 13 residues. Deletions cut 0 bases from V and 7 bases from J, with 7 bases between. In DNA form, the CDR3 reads TGCGCCAGCAGCCAAGACAGGGCGAATGAGCAGTTCTTC. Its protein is CASSQDRANEQFF.

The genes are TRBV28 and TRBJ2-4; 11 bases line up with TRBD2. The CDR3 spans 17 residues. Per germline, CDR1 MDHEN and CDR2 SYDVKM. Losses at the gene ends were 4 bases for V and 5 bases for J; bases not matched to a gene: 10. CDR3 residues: CASSWDGPGLAENIQYF. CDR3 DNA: TGTGCCAGCAGTTGGGACGGACCGGGACTAGCGGAAAACATTCAGTACTTC.

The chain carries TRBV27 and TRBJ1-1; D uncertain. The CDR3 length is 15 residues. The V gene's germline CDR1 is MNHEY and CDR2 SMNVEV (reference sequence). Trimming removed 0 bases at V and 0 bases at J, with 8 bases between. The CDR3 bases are TGTGCCAGCAGTTTATCGCGCAGGCTGAACACTGAAGCTTTCTTT. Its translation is CASSLSRRLNTEAFF.

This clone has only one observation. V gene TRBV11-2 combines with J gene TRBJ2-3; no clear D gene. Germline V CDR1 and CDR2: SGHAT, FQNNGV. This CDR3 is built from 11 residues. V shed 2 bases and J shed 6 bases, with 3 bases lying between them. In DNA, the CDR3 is TGTGCCAGCAGCTTAAGGGATACGCAGTATTTT. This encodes CASSLRDTQYF.

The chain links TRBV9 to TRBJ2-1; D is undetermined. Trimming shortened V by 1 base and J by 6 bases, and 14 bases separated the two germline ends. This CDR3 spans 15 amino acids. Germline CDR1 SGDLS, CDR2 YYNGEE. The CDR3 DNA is TGTGCCAGCAGCGTATCGTGGAAGTCTGGCAATGAGCAGTTCTTC. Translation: CASSVSWKSGNEQFF.

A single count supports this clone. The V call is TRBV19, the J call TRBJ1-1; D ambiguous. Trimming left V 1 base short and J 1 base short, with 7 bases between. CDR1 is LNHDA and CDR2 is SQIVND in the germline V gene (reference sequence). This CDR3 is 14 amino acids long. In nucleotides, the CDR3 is TGTGCCAGTAGTATAGTCTTGGGGAACACTGAAGCTTTCTTT. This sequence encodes CASSIVLGNTEAFF.

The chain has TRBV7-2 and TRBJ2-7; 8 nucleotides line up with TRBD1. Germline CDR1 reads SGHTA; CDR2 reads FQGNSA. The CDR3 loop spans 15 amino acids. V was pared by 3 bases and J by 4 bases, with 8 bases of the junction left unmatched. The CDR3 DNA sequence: TGTGCCAGCAGCTTGTGGGGGACAGGCCAATACGAGCAGTACTTC. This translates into CASSLWGTGQYEQYF.

In DNA form, the CDR3 reads TGTGCCAGCAGAGTCATAGCGGTTCCCTCCTACGAGCAGTACTTC. It yields the protein CASRVIAVPSYEQYF. J is TRBJ2-5 and V is TRBV6-6, with a possible D match to TRBD2 (6 bases). The J call is in doubt because the DNA end fits TRBJ2-7 better. From germline, CDR1 is MNHNY and CDR2 SVGAGI (reference sequence). The CDR3 contains 15 residues.

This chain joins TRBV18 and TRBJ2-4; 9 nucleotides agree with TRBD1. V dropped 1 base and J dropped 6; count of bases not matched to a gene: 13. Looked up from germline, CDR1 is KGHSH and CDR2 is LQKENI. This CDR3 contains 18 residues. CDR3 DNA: TGTGCCAGCTCACCACGCAGAGAACCTGGACAGGGGTCAAACATTCAGTACTTC. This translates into CASSPRREPGQGSNIQYF.

In DNA, the CDR3 is TGTGCCAGCAGCTTGGAGCCCCCAGCCAATGAGCAGTTCTTC. Protein product: CASSLEPPANEQFF. The J gene is TRBJ2-1, the V gene TRBV5-4; no definite D call. Germline V gene data show CDR1 as SGHNT and CDR2 as YYREEE (reference sequence). V was cut by 0 bases and J by 6 bases, with 10 bases left in between. This CDR3 has 14 amino acids.

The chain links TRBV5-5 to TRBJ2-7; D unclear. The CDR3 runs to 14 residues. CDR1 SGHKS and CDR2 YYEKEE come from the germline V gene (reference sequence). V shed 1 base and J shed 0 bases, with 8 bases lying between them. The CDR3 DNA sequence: TGTGCCAGCAGCTTGTTCAGCAACTCCTACGAGCAGTACTTC. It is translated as CASSLFSNSYEQYF.

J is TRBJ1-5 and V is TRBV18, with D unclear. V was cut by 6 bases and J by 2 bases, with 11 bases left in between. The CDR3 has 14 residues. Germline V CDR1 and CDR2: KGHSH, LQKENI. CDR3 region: CASSRGGGNQPQHF. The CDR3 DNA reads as TGTGCCAGCTCCCGCGGCGGAGGCAATCAGCCCCAGCATTTT.

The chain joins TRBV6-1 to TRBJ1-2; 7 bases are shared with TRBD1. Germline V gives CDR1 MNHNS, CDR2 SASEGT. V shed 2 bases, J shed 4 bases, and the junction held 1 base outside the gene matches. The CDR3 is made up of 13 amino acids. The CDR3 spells CASSERDSYGYTF. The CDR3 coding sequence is TGTGCCAGCAGTGAACGGGACAGCTATGGCTACACCTTC.

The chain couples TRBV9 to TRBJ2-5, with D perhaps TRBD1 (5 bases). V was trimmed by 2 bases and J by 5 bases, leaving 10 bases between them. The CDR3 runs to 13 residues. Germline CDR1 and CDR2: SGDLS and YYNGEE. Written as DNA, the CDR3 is TGTGCCAGCAGCGTCATGGGGCAGGAGACCCAGTACTTC. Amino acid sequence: CASSVMGQETQYF.

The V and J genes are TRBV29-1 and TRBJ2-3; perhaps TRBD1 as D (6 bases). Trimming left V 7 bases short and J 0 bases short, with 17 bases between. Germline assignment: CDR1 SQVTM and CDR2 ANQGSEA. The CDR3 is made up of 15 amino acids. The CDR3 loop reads CSGGAKRGSTDTQYF. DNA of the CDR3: TGCAGCGGCGGAGCTAAAAGGGGGAGCACAGATACGCAGTATTTT.

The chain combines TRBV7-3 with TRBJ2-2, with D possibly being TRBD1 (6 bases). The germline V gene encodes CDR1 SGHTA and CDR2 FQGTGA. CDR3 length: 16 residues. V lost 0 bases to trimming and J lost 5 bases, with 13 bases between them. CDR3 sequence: CASSLTSPRGTGELFF. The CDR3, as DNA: TGTGCCAGCAGCTTAACCTCCCCAAGGGGGACCGGGGAGCTGTTTTTT.

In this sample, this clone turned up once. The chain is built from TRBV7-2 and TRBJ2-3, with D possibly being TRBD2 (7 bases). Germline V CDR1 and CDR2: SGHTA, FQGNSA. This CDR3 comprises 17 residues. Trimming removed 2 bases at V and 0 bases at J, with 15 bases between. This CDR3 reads CASSLRSAGASTDTQYF. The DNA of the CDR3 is TGTGCCAGCAGCTTACGGTCCGCGGGGGCTAGCACAGATACGCAGTATTTT.

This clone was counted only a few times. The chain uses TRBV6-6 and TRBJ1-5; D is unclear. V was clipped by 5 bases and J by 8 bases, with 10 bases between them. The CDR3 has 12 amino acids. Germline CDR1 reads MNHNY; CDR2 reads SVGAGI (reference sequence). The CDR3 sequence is CASSPNLEPQHF. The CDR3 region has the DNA TGTGCCAGCAGTCCCAACCTCGAGCCCCAGCATTTT.

The CDR3, as DNA: TGTGCCTGGAGTGTATTCTTTGGGGGTATGAACACTGAAGCTTTCTTT. Its translation: CAWSVFFGGMNTEAFF. The V and J genes are TRBV30 and TRBJ1-1; possibly TRBD1 for D (5 bases). This CDR3 comprises 16 residues. Germline V gives CDR1 GTSNPN, CDR2 SVGIG (reference sequence). V was cut by 0 bases and J by 0 bases, with 14 bases left in between.